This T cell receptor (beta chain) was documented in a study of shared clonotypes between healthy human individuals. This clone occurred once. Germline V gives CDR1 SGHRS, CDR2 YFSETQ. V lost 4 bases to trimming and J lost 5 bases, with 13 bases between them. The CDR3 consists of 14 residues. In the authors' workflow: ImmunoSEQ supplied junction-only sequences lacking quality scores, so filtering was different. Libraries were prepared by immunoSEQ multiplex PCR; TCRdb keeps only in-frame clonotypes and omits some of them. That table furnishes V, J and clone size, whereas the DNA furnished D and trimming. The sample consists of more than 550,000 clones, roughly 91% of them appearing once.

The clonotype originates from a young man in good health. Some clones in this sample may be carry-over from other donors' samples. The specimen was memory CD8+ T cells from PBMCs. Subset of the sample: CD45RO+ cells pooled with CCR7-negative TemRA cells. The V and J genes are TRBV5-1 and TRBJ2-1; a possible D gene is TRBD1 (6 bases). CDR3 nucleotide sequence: TGCGCCAGCAGCCCCGCCCAGGGGAACAATGAGCAGTTCTTC. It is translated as CASSPAQGNNEQFF.